This T cell receptor (beta chain) was retrieved from a study of glioma-infiltrating T cells. Across the whole study: WHO grade II oligodendrogliomas or astrocytomas, plus non-recurrent WHO grade IV glioblastomas, were sampled.

The iRepertoire nested amplicon-rescue multiplex PCR amplified TCR alpha and beta CDR3s from RNA. Input was about 85-400 ng of tissue mRNA or PBMC total RNA. MiXCR was run by TCRdb on the multiplex PCR reads, yielding one entry per CDR3 protein. The sample consists of about 380,000 distinct CDR3 sequences, 41% of them appearing once. Germline CDR1 MDHEN, CDR2 SYDVKM. The CDR3 extends over 14 amino acids. The junction had 5 bases not matched to a gene; V was cut back by 5 bases and J by 4 bases. This clonotype was seen only a few times. Sample: glioma tissue, nonneoplastic brain tissue, or PBMCs (not recorded which). The V gene is TRBV28, the J gene TRBJ2-3; 8 bases are a match to TRBD1. This TCR was sampled from a human donor with low-grade glioma or glioblastoma, undergoing nonglioma brain surgery, or in good health (not recorded which). DNA for the CDR3: TGTGCCAGCAGTCAACAGGGGGTGGCAGATACGCAGTATTTT. Residues: CASSQQGVADTQYF.